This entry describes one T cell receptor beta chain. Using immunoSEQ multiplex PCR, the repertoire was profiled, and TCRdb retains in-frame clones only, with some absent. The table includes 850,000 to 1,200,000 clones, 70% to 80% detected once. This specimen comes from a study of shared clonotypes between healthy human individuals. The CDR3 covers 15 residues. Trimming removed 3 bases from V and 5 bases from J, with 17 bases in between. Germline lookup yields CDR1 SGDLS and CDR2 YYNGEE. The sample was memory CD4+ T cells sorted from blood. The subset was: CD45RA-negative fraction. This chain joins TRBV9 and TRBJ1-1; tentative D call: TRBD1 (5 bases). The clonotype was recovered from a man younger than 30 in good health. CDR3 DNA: TGTGCCAGCAGCGCGACAGACAATATAGGGACTGAAGCTTTCTTT. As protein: CASSATDNIGTEAFF.